A single sample gave rise to the 32 T cell receptor beta chains below, sequenced in a study of PD-1 blockade in classical Hodgkin lymphoma. Only in-frame clones appear in the TCRdb table, and some are missing; sequencing was by immunoSEQ multiplex PCR. The data contain about 6,800 clones, around 64% of them singletons. Documented time point: cycle 4 day 1 (C4D1), after more than 5 weeks of nivolumab. Each patient's relapse followed autologous stem cell transplantation, and brentuximab vedotin exposure varied. Thawed PBMCs supplied CD8+ T cells via magnetic negative selection. Sequencing was performed on CD8+ T cells from blood, taken before the fourth cycle of nivolumab. The receptors originated from a human donor with classical Hodgkin lymphoma.

This clone was recorded only once. The chain has TRBV27 and TRBJ2-1; 9 nucleotides agree with TRBD2. The ends lost 2 bases at V and 8 bases at J; junction bases unmatched: 7. The germline V gene has CDR1 MNHEY and CDR2 SMNVEV (reference sequence). There are 15 residues in the CDR3. The CDR3 nucleotides read TGTGCCAGCAGTTTAGGTAGCGGGAGTAGCGATGAGCAGTTCTTC. Translating gives CASSLGSGSSDEQFF.

This clone was seen a handful of times. The chain links TRBV19 to TRBJ2-7; 8 bases are a match to TRBD1. Unmatched junction bases numbered 3, after V lost 3 bases and J lost 2 bases. The CDR3 is 14 amino acids. Germline V lookup: CDR1 LNHDA, CDR2 SQIVND (reference sequence). In DNA, the CDR3 is TGTGCCAGTAGTATGTGGGACAGGCCCTACGAGCAGTACTTC. This codes for CASSMWDRPYEQYF.

In DNA form, the CDR3 reads TGTGCCAGCAGTTACCATTATTTAAGGCAAGAGACCCAGTACTTC. It codes for CASSYHYLRQETQYF. This chain joins TRBV6-5 and TRBJ2-5; D ambiguous. This CDR3 contains 15 residues. The V and J ends lost 2 bases and 2 bases respectively, with 12 bases between them. Looked up from germline, CDR1 is MNHEY and CDR2 is SVGAGI.

This clone was detected only a few times. This chain uses TRBV10-3 with TRBJ2-3; no clear D gene. This CDR3 is 11 amino acids long. The ends were cut back, 8 bases at V and 3 bases at J, with 6 bases in the middle. CDR1 ENHRY and CDR2 SYGVKD come from the germline V gene. The CDR3 DNA sequence: TGTGCCATCGGAAAAACAGATACGCAGTATTTT. It translates to CAIGKTDTQYF.

This sequence joins TRBV4-1 and TRBJ1-3, with D unresolved. V was cut by 4 bases and J by 11 bases, with 12 bases left in between. The CDR3 extends over 12 amino acids. Germline loops: CDR1 MGHRA, CDR2 YSYEKL. The CDR3 sequence is CASSRTPGPIYF. For the CDR3, the DNA is TGCGCCAGCAGCCGCACCCCGGGCCCCATATATTTT.

This clone has a single count. V is TRBV7-2 and J is TRBJ2-2; 9 bases align to TRBD2. V gave up 1 base and J gave up 6 bases; unmatched junction bases: 6. The CDR3 is made up of 16 amino acids. Germline loops: CDR1 SGHTA, CDR2 FQGNSA. CDR3 in amino acids: CASSLVAGGSAGELFF. CDR3 DNA sequence: TGTGCCAGCAGCTTAGTGGCGGGAGGGTCCGCCGGGGAGCTGTTTTTT.

This clone was seen a single time. The gene calls are TRBV25-1 and TRBJ2-1; D is perhaps TRBD1 (5 bases). Germline CDR1 is MGHDK and CDR2 is SYGVNS. V was clipped by 8 bases and J by 7 bases, with 12 bases between them. CDR3 length: 12 amino acids. CDR3 region: CASGAGGNEQFF. The CDR3 bases are TGTGCCAGCGGGGCCGGTGGGAATGAGCAGTTCTTC.

The chain carries TRBV7-6 and TRBJ1-1; D possibly corresponds to TRBD1 (6 bases). V lost 5 bases and J lost 2, with 12 bases in between. Per the germline V gene, CDR1 is SGHVS and CDR2 is FNYEAQ. The CDR3 runs to 14 residues. CDR3 nucleotide sequence: TGTGCCAGCAGCCCTCGGACAGCAAACACTGAAGCTTTCTTT. It is translated as CASSPRTANTEAFF. Full variable domain (missing parts from reference TRBV7-6 and TRBJ1-1): GAGVSQSPRYKVTKRGQDVALRCDPISGHVSLYWYRQALGQGPEFLTYFNYEAQQDKSGLPNDRFSAERPEGSISTLTIQRTEQRDSAMYRCASSPRTANTEAFFGQGTRLTVV.

CDR3 sequence: CASSLESRSYGYTF. The CDR3 coding sequence is TGTGCCAGCAGCTTAGAAAGCAGATCCTATGGCTACACCTTC. The chain combines TRBV7-9 with TRBJ1-2; D remains ambiguous. The CDR3 contains 14 residues. The V gene lost 1 base and the J gene lost 4 bases, with 10 bases spanning the gap. Germline CDR1 and CDR2: SEHNR and FQNEAQ (reference sequence).

Sample share makes this clone medium-sized. The CDR3 loop reads CASSGGGKTYNEQFF. DNA for the CDR3: TGTGCCAGCAGCGGGGGGGGAAAGACCTACAATGAGCAGTTCTTC. The genes are TRBV6-5 and TRBJ2-1, with TRBD2 matching 8 bases. Looked up from germline, CDR1 is MNHEY and CDR2 is SVGAGI. There are 15 residues in the CDR3. V shed 6 bases, J shed 2 bases, and the junction held 6 bases outside the gene matches.

V gene TRBV5-6 combines with J gene TRBJ1-6; 11 nucleotides align to TRBD1. V shed 1 base and J 7 bases; nucleotides not matched to a gene: 7. This CDR3 is 17 amino acids long. In germline, CDR1 is SGHDT, CDR2 YYEEEE. The CDR3 protein is CASSLKRRDRGNSPLHF. In DNA, the CDR3 is TGTGCCAGCAGCTTGAAAAGGCGGGACAGGGGGAATTCACCCCTCCACTTT.

This clone was found a few times. This chain uses TRBV6-6 with TRBJ1-2; 7 positions agree with TRBD1. The V gene end was trimmed by 0 bases and the J gene end by 6 bases; junction bases not matched to a gene: 7. This CDR3 has 15 amino acids. Germline V gene sequence: CDR1 MNHNY, CDR2 SVGAGI (reference sequence). CDR3 DNA sequence: TGTGCCAGCAGTTACTCGGGCAGGGGGTCAGATGGCTACACCTTC. Amino acids: CASSYSGRGSDGYTF.

This sequence joins TRBV27 and TRBJ2-7; 8 nucleotides align to TRBD2. The CDR3 covers 15 residues. Germline trimming cut 1 base from V and 2 bases from J; bases unmatched to any gene: 4. Looked up from germline, CDR1 is MNHEY and CDR2 is SMNVEV (reference sequence). The CDR3 loop is CASSLYLAGPYEQYF. CDR3 nucleotides: TGTGCCAGCAGTTTATACCTAGCGGGCCCCTACGAGCAGTACTTC.

This sequence joins TRBV28 and TRBJ2-7; 8 bases are shared with TRBD1. CDR1 MDHEN and CDR2 SYDVKM come from the germline V gene. The V gene end was trimmed by 6 bases and the J gene end by 6 bases; junction bases not matched to a gene: 7. CDR3 length: 13 amino acids. CDR3 in DNA: TGTGCCAGCAGATCGACAGGGGCTCGCGAGCAGTACTTC. This gives the protein CASRSTGAREQYF. The full variable domain, rest sourced from reference TRBV28 and TRBJ2-7, is DVKVTQSSRYLVKRTGEKVFLECVQDMDHENMFWYRQDPGLGLRLIYFSYDVKMKEKGDIPEGYSVSREKKERFSLILESASTNQTSMYLCASRSTGAREQYFGPGTRLTVT.

As regards this clone: Germline is not matched at one junction end, which may reflect a read error. The V call is TRBV5-1, the J call TRBJ2-3, with TRBD2 matching 9 bases. The CDR3 extends over 14 amino acids. Germline CDR1 SGHRS, CDR2 YFSETQ. The CDR3 DNA is TGCGCCAGCAGCTTGTATAATAGCGGGAGTGGGCCGGATTTT. The encoded protein is CASSLYNSGSGPDF.

The V call is TRBV13, the J call TRBJ1-1; D gene uncertain. The CDR3 is 14 amino acids. V dropped 2 bases and J dropped 4 bases, with 11 bases sitting between them. Germline CDR1 reads PRHDT; CDR2 reads FYEKMQ (reference sequence). CDR3 loop: CASSLSGPATEAFF. CDR3 sequence (DNA): TGTGCCAGCAGCTTATCCGGTCCGGCCACTGAAGCTTTCTTT.

The rearrangement joins TRBV21-1 to TRBJ2-3; the D segment call TRBD2 is taken from the table without a DNA check. TRBV21-1 is tagged as a pseudogene. The CDR3 contains 16 residues. CDR3 region: CASSKEVRSCTDTQYF. CDR3 nucleotides: TGTGCCAGCAGCAAAGAGGTGCGTAGCTGCACAGATACGCAGTATTTT.

V usage is TRBV5-8 and J usage is TRBJ1-5; D unresolved. The V gene's germline CDR1 is SGHTS and CDR2 YDEGEE. CDR3 length equals 15 residues. Trimming removed 3 bases at V and 2 bases at J, with 12 bases between. CDR3 residues: CASSSSVWGNQPQHF. CDR3 in DNA: TGTGCCAGCAGCTCCTCCGTCTGGGGCAATCAGCCCCAGCATTTT.

The chain joins TRBV4-1 to TRBJ2-7; weak D call: TRBD1 (6 bases). Trimming stripped 1 base from V and 0 bases from J, with 10 bases between. The CDR3 loop spans 15 amino acids. The germline V gene has CDR1 MGHRA and CDR2 YSYEKL. CDR3 nucleotide sequence: TGCGCCAGCAGCCAAGGGTTACAGGGCTCCTACGAGCAGTACTTC. Residues: CASSQGLQGSYEQYF.

This chain links TRBV19 with TRBJ2-1, with 8 bases aligning to TRBD2. The CDR3 covers 16 residues. Germline values: CDR1 LNHDA, CDR2 SQIVND (reference sequence). The V segment lost 4 bases and the J segment 4 bases; nucleotides outside the gene matches: 9. This CDR3 is CASSTYTSGPYNEQFF. As DNA, the CDR3 is TGTGCCAGTAGTACCTATACTAGCGGCCCTTACAATGAGCAGTTCTTC.

This chain uses TRBV5-8 with TRBJ2-7; 9 bases align to TRBD1. V lost 4 bases, J lost 0 bases, and 5 bases stayed unmatched. Germline CDR1 is SGHTS and CDR2 is YDEGEE. CDR3 length: 15 amino acids. CDR3 in DNA: TGTGCCAGCAGCGGACAGGGGAGTTTCTCCTACGAGCAGTACTTC. It specifies CASSGQGSFSYEQYF.

CDR3 DNA: TGCGCCAGCAGCTCCGGGTTACAGGGGGCCTACGAGCAGTACTTC. Encoded protein: CASSSGLQGAYEQYF. The V and J genes are TRBV4-1 and TRBJ2-7; 8 bases fit TRBD1. The germline V gene has CDR1 MGHRA and CDR2 YSYEKL. This CDR3 spans 15 amino acids. Germline trimming cut 5 bases from V and 2 bases from J; bases unmatched to any gene: 8.

V and J are TRBV19 and TRBJ2-7; a weak D match, TRBD1 (6 bases). Trimming stripped 5 bases from V and 0 bases from J, with 11 bases between. The germline V gene has CDR1 LNHDA and CDR2 SQIVND (reference sequence). This CDR3 is built from 14 residues. The CDR3: CASSLTGSSYEQYF. CDR3 nucleotides: TGTGCCAGTAGTCTGACAGGCAGCTCCTACGAGCAGTACTTC.

The gene calls are TRBV10-3 and TRBJ2-2, with 13 bases fitting TRBD2. CDR3 length: 16 amino acids. The V and J ends lost 7 bases and 4 bases, in that order; junction bases with no gene match: 6. The germline gives CDR1 ENHRY, CDR2 SYGVKD. CDR3 amino acids: CAINGLAGDGTGELFF. In nucleotides, the CDR3 is TGTGCCATCAACGGACTAGCGGGAGATGGCACCGGGGAGCTGTTTTTT.

The chain employs TRBV4-1 and TRBJ2-7; D is tentatively TRBD1 or TRBD2 (5 bases each). From germline, CDR1 is MGHRA and CDR2 YSYEKL. Trimming took 5 bases from V and 3 from J, leaving 14 bases between them. The CDR3 has 14 residues. Written as DNA, the CDR3 is TGCGCCAGCAGCGAGGGACCCGTGTTCTACGAGCAGTACTTC. This gives the protein CASSEGPVFYEQYF.

The chain couples TRBV7-2 to TRBJ2-1; a possible D gene is TRBD1 (5 bases). The CDR3 consists of 16 residues. From germline, CDR1 is SGHTA and CDR2 FQGNSA. V was clipped by 1 base and J by 1 base, with 11 bases between them. The DNA of the CDR3 is TGTGCCAGCAGCTTAGAAGGCAGGGTTTCCTACAATGAGCAGTTCTTC. It encodes CASSLEGRVSYNEQFF.

The genes are TRBV19 and TRBJ2-7; 9 nucleotides align to TRBD1. The junction had 4 bases not matched to a gene; V was cut back by 3 bases and J by 4 bases. Germline assignment: CDR1 LNHDA and CDR2 SQIVND (reference sequence). The CDR3 sequence is 14 residues long. CDR3 in DNA: TGTGCCAGTAGTATCGGGACAGGGAGATACGAGCAGTACTTC. It yields the protein CASSIGTGRYEQYF. The entire variable domain, with the rest obtained from reference TRBV19 and TRBJ2-7, is as follows: DGGITQSPKYLFRKEGQNVTLSCEQNLNHDAMYWYRQDPGQGLRLIYYSQIVNDFQKGDIAEGYSVSREKKESFPLTVTSAQKNPTAFYLCASSIGTGRYEQYFGPGTRLTVT.

This clone was counted once. V is TRBV30 and J is TRBJ2-1; D ambiguous. The V gene's germline CDR1 is GTSNPN and CDR2 SVGIG (reference sequence). This CDR3 comprises 12 residues. The V gene lost 1 base and the J gene lost 7 bases, with 8 bases spanning the gap. The CDR3: CAWSATSNEQFF. The CDR3 DNA sequence: TGTGCCTGGAGTGCGACTTCGAATGAGCAGTTCTTC.

The chain employs TRBV15 and TRBJ2-7; TRBD1 agrees at 9 bases. V shed 2 bases, J shed 2 bases, and the junction held 4 bases outside the gene matches. The CDR3 is 15 residues long. Germline CDR1 reads LNHNV; CDR2 reads YYDKDF (reference sequence). As DNA, the CDR3 is TGTGCCACCAGCAGACGCGGACAGGGGCCCTACGAGCAGTACTTC. It specifies CATSRRGQGPYEQYF.

The genes are TRBV7-9 and TRBJ2-1, with 11 nucleotides matching TRBD2. Unmatched junction bases numbered 8, after V lost 6 bases and J lost 4 bases. CDR1 is SEHNR and CDR2 is FQNEAQ in the germline V gene (reference sequence). The CDR3 runs 16 residues. CDR3 nucleotides: TGTGCCAGCAGTCCTGCGACTAGCGGGGCTTACAATGAGCAGTTCTTC. It specifies CASSPATSGAYNEQFF.

This clone was observed a handful of times. J is TRBJ2-7 and V is TRBV14, with 10 bases matching TRBD2. The length of the CDR3 is 14 residues. Germline V gives CDR1 SGHDN, CDR2 FVKESK. V gave up 4 bases and J gave up 3 bases; unmatched junction bases: 3. The CDR3 spells CASSPWTSGYEQYF. In DNA form, the CDR3 reads TGTGCCAGCAGCCCTTGGACTAGCGGCTACGAGCAGTACTTC.

This rearrangement joins TRBV2 to TRBJ2-1; 13 bases fit TRBD2. V dropped 4 bases and J dropped 2; count of bases not matched to a gene: 2. This CDR3 has 16 amino acids. Germline values: CDR1 SNHLY, CDR2 FYNNEI. This CDR3 is CASSGGTSGTYNEQFF. CDR3 DNA sequence: TGTGCCAGCAGTGGCGGGACTAGCGGGACCTACAATGAGCAGTTCTTC.